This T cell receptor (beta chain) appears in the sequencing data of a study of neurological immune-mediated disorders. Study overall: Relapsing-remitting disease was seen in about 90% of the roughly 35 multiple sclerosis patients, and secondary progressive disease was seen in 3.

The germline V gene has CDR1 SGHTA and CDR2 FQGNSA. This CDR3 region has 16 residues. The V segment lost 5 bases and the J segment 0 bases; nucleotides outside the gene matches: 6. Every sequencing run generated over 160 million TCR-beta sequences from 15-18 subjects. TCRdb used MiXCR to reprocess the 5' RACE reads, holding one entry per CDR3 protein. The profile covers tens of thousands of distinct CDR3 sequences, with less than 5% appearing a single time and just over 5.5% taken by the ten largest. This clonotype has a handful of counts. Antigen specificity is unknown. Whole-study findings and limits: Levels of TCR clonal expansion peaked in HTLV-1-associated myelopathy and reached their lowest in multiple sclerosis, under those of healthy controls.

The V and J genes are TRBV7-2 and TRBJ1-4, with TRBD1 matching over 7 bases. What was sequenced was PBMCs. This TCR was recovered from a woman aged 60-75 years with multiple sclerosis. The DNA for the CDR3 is TGTGCCAGCAGCGCCGACAGGGTTGCAACTAATGAAAAACTGTTTTTT. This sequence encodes CASSADRVATNEKLFF. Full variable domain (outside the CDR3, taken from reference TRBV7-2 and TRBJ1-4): GAGVSQSPSNKVTEKGKDVELRCDPISGHTALYWYRQSLGQGLEFLIYFQGNSAPDKSGLPSDRFSAERTGGSVSTLTIQRTQQEDSAVYLCASSADRVATNEKLFFGSGTQLSVL.